The present T cell receptor beta chain was sequenced within a study of blood T cells in healthy people across ages. Study findings and constraints: Versus aged donors, long-lived donors had higher diversity and more naive CD4+ cells. Diversity figures based on one million T cells were deemed too low.

In this sample, this clonotype turned up once. Its antigen is unidentified. CDR3 length: 14 amino acids. Trimming removed 1 base at V and 7 bases at J, with 11 bases between. Germline CDR1 and CDR2: SGHRS and YFSETQ. For the second PCR, which ran for roughly 7 to 11 cycles, a sample-barcoded 5' primer and a J-beta primer mix were used. TCRdb fed the 5' RACE reads into MiXCR, producing one record per CDR3 protein. The top ten clones hold around a sixth of a sample with under 1,000,000 distinct CDR3 sequences, less than 60% of them seen once. The V call is TRBV5-1, the J call TRBJ2-2; D call uncertain. The sequence was obtained from a man at least 80 years old in good health. The sequencing input was blood. CDR3 amino acids: CASSLRPPDGELFF. For the CDR3, the DNA is TGCGCCAGCAGCTTGCGTCCTCCTGACGGGGAGCTGTTTTTT.